This T cell receptor beta chain was recovered during a study of OX40 agonist ivuxolimab in advanced cancers. In terms of the full investigation: Ivuxolimab was an agonistic, fully human IgG2 monoclonal antibody directed against OX40 (CD134), a costimulatory receptor. Of the approximately 50 dose-escalation patients, hepatocellular carcinoma was present in roughly 19, melanoma in approximately 15, renal cell carcinoma in 9 and head and neck cancer in 9. A male proportion of 75% to 85% and a mean age of approximately 62 years, ranging from about 20 to 80, were recorded for the dose-escalation cohort. Partial responses occurred in three dose-escalation patients: two with cutaneous melanoma and one with hepatocellular carcinoma. The paper covers the monotherapy dose-escalation part of the phase I ivuxolimab trial, which included N of about 50 patients. Intravenous ivuxolimab was administered to patients every 2 weeks at six dose levels: 0.01, 0.1, 0.3, 1.5, 3 and 10 mg/kg. Peripheral TCRbeta sequencing aimed to test whether ivuxolimab altered TCR sequence diversity and caused clonal T-cell expansion. Patients were allowed to have had prior anti-PD-1, anti-PD-L1 or anti-CTLA-4 therapy, and more than 30% of the dose-escalation patients had previously received checkpoint inhibitors. On the study overall, not on this receptor specifically: Which antigens the clonally expanded peripheral T cells were specific for was not determined. After ivuxolimab, more expanded clones were found on average in CD8+ T cells than in CD4+ T cells. In partial responders in the 0.1-3.0 mg/kg groups, normalized peripheral clonal expansion was found to be among the lowest, especially among CD8+ T cells. At doses from 0.1 to 3.0 mg/kg, clonal expansion was seen in both CD4+ and CD8+ blood T cells between baseline and week 6. Low levels of normalized T-cell clonal expansion were also seen in some nonresponding patients.

Patients with autoimmune disease history or receiving systemic immunosuppression were excluded from the trial. Peripheral blood for TCR sequencing was collected from all dose cohorts at baseline, on cycle 4 day 1, and on cycle 7 day 1. The samples were drawn from a first-in-human, open-label, multicenter phase I dose-escalation trial of ivuxolimab. Adults with locally advanced or metastatic melanoma, renal cell, hepatocellular, or head and neck squamous cell carcinoma were enrolled in the trial. CD4+ and CD8+ T cells were sorted separately from peripheral blood before TCR sequencing. Genomic DNA was extracted from sorted cells for sequencing of the TCRbeta CDR3 region. The immunoSEQ Assay was used for sequencing of TCRbeta CDR3 regions. As stored in TCRdb, this immuneACCESS dataset retains in-frame rearrangements with V and J assigned. A fraction of the clones does not appear; measured against another copy, unresolved V genes explain less than half of the discrepancy, and the remainder lacks a known reason. The sample records about 32,000 clones, roughly 84% of which are singletons. Clones ranked in the top ten supply about 20% of the sample.

The V end loses 4 bases and the J end loses 2 bases, and a stretch of 14 bases separates them. The cysteine opens and the phenylalanine closes a CDR3 of 16 amino acids. CDR3 DNA only is kept here, 48 bases in frame from base 1. From the germline V gene, CDR1 is MNHNS and CDR2 is SASEGT. A word on this clone: The antigen it binds to is not known. One base away there is no much larger clone; base qualities are not given.

The clonotype comes from an adult with an advanced solid tumor such as melanoma, head and neck, liver or kidney cancer. Here the sequenced sample was CD4+ or CD8+ T cells sorted from blood, taken in a trial of the OX40 agonist ivuxolimab. This chain joins TRBV6-1 to TRBJ2-2; the D gene lacks a confident call. The CDR3 corresponds to CASSAGPYRNTGELFF. The DNA sequence is as follows: TGTGCCAGCAGTGCTGGGCCCTACAGAAACACCGGGGAGCTGTTTTTT.